This TCR beta chain was captured in a study of T cells in Graves' hyperthyroidism and ophthalmopathy. General study results and limits: From stable hyperthyroidism, ophthalmopathy was set apart by a 13 V-J model.

In its sample, this clonotype was seen many times. The antigen is unknown. This CDR3 contains 14 residues. CDR1 and CDR2 (germline): DFQATT, SNEGSKA (reference sequence). Trimming left V 6 bases short and J 5 bases short, with 19 bases between. The source material, RNA transcripts, was used to amplify TCR beta CDR3 regions. HTBI primers drove first-round RT-PCR of the TCR CDR3. TCRdb used MiXCR to reprocess the multiplex PCR reads, holding one entry per CDR3 protein. The profile covers about 400,000 distinct CDR3 sequences, with 14% appearing a single time and about 19% taken by the ten largest. V is TRBV20-1 and J is TRBJ2-5; D may correspond to TRBD1 or TRBD2 (5 bases each). The receptor comes from a woman aged 25-40 years with Graves' ophthalmopathy. Sequenced input: blood. The CDR3 region is CSAGAGAQRETQYF. CDR3 nucleotides: TGCAGTGCGGGAGCCGGGGCTCAGAGGGAGACCCAGTACTTC.